The 21 T cell receptor beta chains below come from one sample, sequenced in a study of CD8+CD57+ T cells in acquired aplastic anemia. Before being chosen for sequencing, patients had shown CD8+CD57+ cell expansion by flow cytometry. TCR beta VDJ and CDR3 profiles were obtained from a genomic DNA template. One entry per CDR3 protein, called by TCRdb with MiXCR from the reads. The sample has about 160,000 distinct CDR3 sequences, around 52% seen once. Sequencing input: sorted CD4+, CD8+, or CD8+CD57+ T cells (not recorded which) from PBMCs. The receptors derive from a human donor with aplastic anemia.

This clonotype was seen many times. This chain links TRBV6-5 with TRBJ2-7, with D tentatively TRBD1 (6 bases). Trimming took off 0 bases at V and 4 bases at J, with 13 bases between the two ends. The V gene's germline CDR1 is MNHEY and CDR2 SVGAGI. CDR3 size: 15 residues. The DNA of the CDR3 is TGTGCCAGCAGTTACTCGACAGGCAGTGAATACGAGCAGTACTTC. This encodes CASSYSTGSEYEQYF.

There are many counts of this clonotype. The gene calls are TRBV10-2 and TRBJ1-1; D uncertain. The CDR3 totals 13 residues. The V end lost 8 bases, the J end lost 5 bases, and 15 bases lay between the germline ends. Germline V gene sequence: CDR1 WSHSY, CDR2 SAAADI. CDR3 loop: CASRVGRETEAFF. CDR3 nucleotide sequence: TGCGCCAGCCGAGTGGGGAGAGAGACTGAAGCTTTCTTT.

In its sample, this clonotype was seen many times. The chain has TRBV12-3 or TRBV12-4 and TRBJ2-7; D unresolved. V lost 6 bases to trimming and J lost 8 bases, with 14 bases between them. The CDR3 covers 12 residues. The CDR3 nucleotides read TGTGCCAGCAGCGCCCGGTCCCATAAGCAGTACTTC. Amino acid sequence: CASSARSHKQYF.

This clonotype was seen only a few times. The chain is built from TRBV24-1 and TRBJ1-5; 9 nucleotides line up with TRBD1. V gave up 5 bases and J gave up 7 bases; unmatched junction bases: 2. Germline assignment: CDR1 KGHDR and CDR2 SFDVKD. This CDR3 contains 13 residues. For the CDR3, the DNA is TGTGCCACCAGTGGCGGGACAGGGCAGCCCCAGCATTTT. Translation: CATSGGTGQPQHF.

This sequence joins TRBV2 and TRBJ2-5, with D maybe TRBD2 (6 bases). Trimming left V 2 bases short and J 5 bases short, with 6 bases between. Germline V CDR1 and CDR2: SNHLY, FYNNEI. This CDR3 is 12 amino acids long. The CDR3 region has the DNA TGTGCCAGCAGTGAACTAGCGGAGACCCAGTACTTC. Its protein is CASSELAETQYF.

The chain employs TRBV19 and TRBJ2-2; 7 positions match TRBD1. The germline V gene encodes CDR1 LNHDA and CDR2 SQIVND (reference sequence). This CDR3 contains 14 residues. J gave up 5 bases and V 5 bases, and 5 bases lay outside the gene matches. The CDR3 loop reads CASSGDRLTGELFF. For the CDR3, the DNA is TGTGCCAGTAGTGGGGACAGACTAACCGGGGAGCTGTTTTTT.

The V and J genes are TRBV30 and TRBJ1-3; D remains ambiguous. CDR3 length: 15 amino acids. V was clipped by 3 bases and J by 1 base, with 13 bases between them. Germline V gives CDR1 GTSNPN, CDR2 SVGIG (reference sequence). In nucleotides, the CDR3 is TGTGCCTGGAGCGTATCACAAAGTTCTGGAAACACCATATATTTT. Amino acid sequence: CAWSVSQSSGNTIYF.

This clonotype was seen at least ten times. V and J are TRBV30 and TRBJ1-6; TRBD1 is a possible D gene (5 bases). Trimming removed 3 bases at V and 6 bases at J, with 12 bases between. This CDR3 has 14 amino acids. From germline, CDR1 is GTSNPN and CDR2 SVGIG (reference sequence). The CDR3 DNA sequence: TGTGCCTGGAGCCCTGACAGCCTTAATTCACCCCTCCACTTT. Translation: CAWSPDSLNSPLHF. Variable domain in full (rest from reference TRBV30 and TRBJ1-6): SQTIHQWPATLVQPVGSPLSLECTVEGTSNPNLYWYRQAAGRGLQLLFYSVGIGQISSEVPQNLSASRPQDRQFILSSKKLLLSDSGFYLCAWSPDSLNSPLHFGNGTRLTVT.

This chain uses TRBV10-3 with TRBJ1-1; TRBD1 might be the D (5 bases). Trimming stripped 5 bases from V and 4 bases from J, with 11 bases between. Germline V CDR1 and CDR2: ENHRY, SYGVKD. This CDR3 has 13 amino acids. In DNA, the CDR3 is TGTGCCATCAGTCGGGACGGGGCCACTGAAGCTTTCTTT. Translation gives CAISRDGATEAFF.

Only one count was recorded for this clonotype. V usage is TRBV7-8 and J usage is TRBJ2-7; D unclear. The CDR3 runs 12 residues. Germline V gene data show CDR1 as SGHVS and CDR2 as FQNEAQ. The ends were cut back, 3 bases at V and 3 bases at J, with 6 bases in the middle. The CDR3 DNA is TGTGCCAGCAGCTTTAGCTTCTACGAGCAGTACTTC. This codes for CASSFSFYEQYF. Using reference TRBV7-8 and TRBJ2-7 for the parts outside the CDR3, the full variable domain is GAGVSQSPRYKVAKRGQDVALRCDPISGHVSLFWYQQALGQGPEFLTYFQNEAQLDKSGLPSDRFFAERPEGSVSTLKIQRTQQEDSAVYLCASSFSFYEQYFGPGTRLTVT.

The J gene is TRBJ2-3, the V gene TRBV11-1; D is unclear. The CDR3 runs 15 residues. Between the trimmed V and J ends, which lost 0 bases and 1 base, there was a span of 8 bases. CDR1 and CDR2 (germline): SGHAT, FQDESV (reference sequence). DNA of the CDR3: TGTGCCAGCAGCTTAGCGACCAGCGGCACAGATACGCAGTATTTT. Translating it yields CASSLATSGTDTQYF.

The chain has TRBV12-3 or TRBV12-4 and TRBJ1-2; no clear D. This CDR3 region has 15 residues. The V gene lost 3 bases and the J gene lost 7 bases, with 18 bases spanning the gap. The CDR3 reads CASSFLEGGLSGYTF. The CDR3 region has the DNA TGTGCCAGCAGTTTTCTAGAGGGAGGGTTGTCTGGCTACACCTTC.

The genes are TRBV2 and TRBJ2-7; 7 bases align to TRBD1. V shed 6 bases and J 1 base; nucleotides not matched to a gene: 9. CDR3 length: 15 amino acids. Germline values: CDR1 SNHLY, CDR2 FYNNEI. The CDR3 sequence: CASSLTPGGSYEQYF. The DNA of the CDR3 is TGTGCCAGCAGCCTTACGCCAGGGGGTTCCTACGAGCAGTACTTC.

Concerning this clonotype: This clone may be a read error of a much larger clone one base away. This sequence joins TRBV11-2 and TRBJ1-3; D is undetermined. The CDR3 is 13 residues long. In germline, CDR1 is SGHAT, CDR2 FQNNGV. The CDR3 DNA is TGTGCCAGCACCACCTTCACTGGAAACACCATGTATTTT. Translated: CASTTFTGNTMYF.

This clonotype was detected only a few times. The J gene is TRBJ2-7, the V gene TRBV25-1; tentatively, D is TRBD2 (6 bases). Trimming took 4 bases from V and 4 from J, leaving 17 bases between them. Per the germline V gene, CDR1 is MGHDK and CDR2 is SYGVNS. The CDR3 spans 15 residues. CDR3 amino acids: CASSGRDSRVYEQYF. In DNA form, the CDR3 reads TGTGCCAGCAGTGGCCGGGACTCGCGGGTTTACGAGCAGTACTTC.

Points on this clonotype: A read error may account for a junction end that differs from germline. The V gene is TRBV25-1, the J gene TRBJ2-1; weak D call: TRBD2 (6 bases). The CDR3 has 14 amino acids. Germline-derived CDR1 and CDR2 are MGHDK and SYGVNS. The CDR3, as DNA: TGTGCCACCAGTGATTTGCGGGGAACGAATGAGCAGTTCTTC. This gives the protein CATSDLRGTNEQFF.

This chain connects TRBV7-7 to TRBJ2-5; tentative D call: TRBD2 (6 bases). There are 16 residues in the CDR3. CDR1 SSHAT and CDR2 FNYEAQ come from the germline V gene (reference sequence). V was pared by 3 bases and J by 2 bases, with 16 bases between. DNA for the CDR3: TGTGCCAGCAGCTTGGGAAGACTAGTACGGCAAGAGACCCAGTACTTC. Its translation is CASSLGRLVRQETQYF. Full variable domain (outside the CDR3, taken from reference TRBV7-7 and TRBJ2-5): GAGVSQSPRYKVTKRGQDVTLRCDPISSHATLYWYQQALGQGPEFLTYFNYEAQPDKSGLPSDRFSAERPEGSISTLTIQRTEQRDSAMYRCASSLGRLVRQETQYFGPGTRLLVL.

This chain joins TRBV7-9 and TRBJ2-4; 7 positions agree with TRBD1. The CDR3 loop spans 11 amino acids. J lost 9 bases, V lost 6 bases, and 2 bases had no gene match. Germline V gene data show CDR1 as SEHNR and CDR2 as FQNEAQ (reference sequence). CDR3 nucleotide sequence: TGTGCCAGCAGTTACAGGGGCATTCAGTACTTC. Its translation is CASSYRGIQYF.

In the case of this clonotype: One end of the junction varies from germline; a read error may be responsible. The chain recombines TRBV20-1 with TRBJ1-1, with D perhaps TRBD1 (5 bases). Germline V gene lookup returns CDR1 DFQATT and CDR2 SNEGSKA (reference sequence). The CDR3 covers 9 residues. In nucleotides, the CDR3 is TGCAGTGCAAAAAGCCTAGGGACTTTT. Its protein is CSAKSLGTF.

There are many counts of this clonotype. The chain employs TRBV29-1 and TRBJ2-7, with no clear D. Germline loops: CDR1 SQVTM, CDR2 ANQGSEA. Trimming removed 4 bases at V and 3 bases at J, with 13 bases between. The CDR3 length is 13 residues. The CDR3 sequence: CSVAPASRYEQYF. The CDR3 DNA sequence: TGCAGCGTTGCTCCGGCGTCTCGCTACGAGCAGTACTTC.

V and J are TRBV20-1 and TRBJ2-5, with 8 bases aligning to TRBD1. The CDR3 has 14 amino acids. The germline V gene has CDR1 DFQATT and CDR2 SNEGSKA (reference sequence). The V segment lost 4 bases and the J segment 5 bases; nucleotides outside the gene matches: 9. CDR3 sequence reads: CSATVDRVQETQYF. CDR3 in DNA: TGCAGTGCTACCGTGGACAGGGTCCAGGAGACCCAGTACTTC.